This T cell receptor (beta chain) is from a study of T cell responses to AZD1222 COVID-19 vaccine. Points on this clone: Its target is not known.

Assay: immunoSEQ multiplex PCR; the TCRdb copy retains only in-frame clones and omits some. Counted here are 200,000 to 250,000 clones, about 92% occurring once; the ten biggest clones make up roughly 0.99%. General observations from the study: No repertoire was sampled before or during the peak T cell response, only after it.

The CDR3 is 14 residues long. The V gene's germline CDR1 is SGHNT and CDR2 YYREEE (reference sequence). Trimming took off 3 bases at V and 7 bases at J, with 13 bases between the two ends. The source was peripheral blood, collected on day 0 of MenACWY control vaccination. This sequence was found in an adult in good health. V and J are TRBV5-4 and TRBJ2-2; D might be TRBD2 (5 bases). CDR3 loop: CASSYGSGFGELFF. The CDR3 bases are TGTGCCAGCAGCTACGGATCGGGGTTCGGGGAGCTGTTTTTT.